The 7 T cell receptor beta chains presented below share a single source sample, sequenced in a study of metastatic and nonmetastatic thyroid tumors. TCRdb recomputed clones from the PCR reads via MiXCR. The data contain 13,000 or so clones, roughly 25% of them singletons. Prior to thyroid surgery, none of the patients had received any treatment. Sample: adjacent normal tissue. The source is a female donor with papillary thyroid cancer or a benign thyroid nodule (not recorded which). Some clones in this sample may be carry-over from other donors' samples.

This clone is judged medium-sized (0.01 to 0.1%). V gene TRBV20-1 combines with J gene TRBJ1-2; 8 bases line up with TRBD1. The CDR3 runs to 12 residues. Germline CDR1 DFQATT, CDR2 SNEGSKA (reference sequence). V was clipped by 4 bases and J by 4 bases; unmatched bases: 2. CDR3: CSATGQGYGYTF. The CDR3 DNA reads as TGCAGTGCTACCGGACAGGGCTATGGCTACACCTTC.

The chain recombines TRBV2 with TRBJ2-1; tentative D call: TRBD2 (6 bases). The V gene lost 7 bases and the J gene lost 10 bases, with 17 bases spanning the gap. This CDR3 comprises 13 residues. Looked up from germline, CDR1 is SNHLY and CDR2 is FYNNEI. The CDR3: CASMSGLIKEQFF. The CDR3 coding sequence is TGTGCCAGCATGTCGGGACTGATCAAGGAGCAGTTCTTC. Full variable domain (rest looked up from reference TRBV2 and TRBJ2-1): EPEVTQTPSHQVTQMGQEVILRCVPISNHLYFYWYRQILGQKVEFLVSFYNNEISEKSEIFDDQFSVERPDGSNFTLKIRSTKLEDSAMYFCASMSGLIKEQFFGPGTRLTVL.

This clone rates as medium-sized. V usage is TRBV19 and J usage is TRBJ2-1; no definite D call. CDR3 size: 14 residues. V was trimmed by 3 bases and J by 5 bases, leaving 11 bases between them. Per germline, CDR1 LNHDA and CDR2 SQIVND (reference sequence). This CDR3 is CASSMIQVDNEQFF. DNA of the CDR3: TGTGCCAGTAGTATGATCCAGGTCGACAATGAGCAGTTCTTC.

This clone is judged medium-sized (0.01 to 0.1%). The chain combines TRBV6-2 or TRBV6-3 with TRBJ2-1; D may match TRBD1 or TRBD2 (5 bases each). From germline, CDR1 is MNHEY and CDR2 SVGEGT. This CDR3 has 16 amino acids. The V end was cut by 6 bases, the J end by 0 bases, with 15 bases between. For the CDR3, the DNA is TGTGCCAGCAGGACCCCGAGCGGACACTCCTACAATGAGCAGTTCTTC. As protein: CASRTPSGHSYNEQFF.

This clone was seen a handful of times. The V and J genes are TRBV6-4 and TRBJ2-2; D gene unclear. Germline lookup yields CDR1 MRHNA and CDR2 SNTAGT. Deletions cut 5 bases from V and 6 bases from J, with 13 bases between. The CDR3 totals 14 residues. The CDR3 region has the DNA TGTGCCAGCAGTTATTCTATCTCGGCCGGGGAGCTGTTTTTT. As protein: CASSYSISAGELFF.

The chain uses TRBV11-3 and TRBJ2-1, with no clear D. The germline V and J ends were trimmed by 4 bases and 10 bases, with 14 bases remaining between them. The CDR3 is 13 amino acids. The V gene's germline CDR1 is SGHNT and CDR2 YENEEA. This CDR3 is CASSCDVGNEQFF. The CDR3 bases are TGTGCCAGCAGCTGTGACGTCGGCAACGAGCAGTTCTTC.

This clone qualifies as medium-sized. The chain couples TRBV12-3 or TRBV12-4 to TRBJ2-1; perhaps TRBD1 as D (6 bases). V lost 5 bases and J 0 bases, leaving 11 bases between the germline ends. CDR3 length: 15 amino acids. CDR3 in amino acids: CASSGGTASYNEQFF. The CDR3 bases are TGTGCCAGCAGTGGGGGCACTGCCTCCTACAATGAGCAGTTCTTC.